These T cell receptor beta chains were read from a single sample in a study of cytomegalovirus exposure and HLA in healthy donors. Repertoires were generated with immunoSEQ multiplex PCR, while TCRdb's copy carries only in-frame clones and drops some. Among fewer than 250,000 clones listed, roughly 79% were seen once. The material sequenced was PBMCs. These receptors were collected from a man aged 18 to 29 in good health and CMV-seronegative. The CDR3 runs from the conserved cysteine through the conserved F or W. A D gene is named only where the DNA matches it firmly. Expanded clones are given a class, and other clones once, few, many or no size at all.

CDR3nt	CDR3aa	d_gene	v_gene	j_gene	abundance
TGTGCCAGCAGTTTATCCTTGCGGGAGCAGTTCTTC	CASSLSLREQFF	NA	TRBV28	TRBJ2-1	NA
TGTGCCAGCAGTCCTGAGCGGGGGCCGGCCTACGAGCAGTACTTC	CASSPERGPAYEQYF	TRBD2	TRBV28	TRBJ2-7	NA
TGTGCTAGTGGTTGGGGCGGGGCCCCCATCCAAAAAGCAAAGGACACTGAAGCTTTCTTT	CASGWGGAPIQKAKDTEAFF	NA	TRBV12-5	TRBJ1-1	NA
TGTGCCAGCAGACCAGGGGGAACCGGGGAGCTGTTTTTT	CASRPGGTGELFF	TRBD1	TRBV7-9	TRBJ2-2	NA
TGTGCCAGCAGCGTAGTAACTAGCGGGTACACAGATACGCAGTATTTT	CASSVVTSGYTDTQYF	TRBD2	TRBV9	TRBJ2-3	few
TGTGCCAGCAGTTGGGACAGGGCATCCTTCTCTGGGGCCAACGTCCTGACTTTC	CASSWDRASFSGANVLTF	TRBD1	TRBV28	TRBJ2-6	NA
TGTGCCAGCAGCTTAATGGGTCGGGAGGCAACCCACGAGCAGTACTTC	CASSLMGREATHEQYF	TRBD2	TRBV7-9	TRBJ2-7	once
TGCGCCAGCAGCGAACAGGGGCCGGGAATGAACACTGAAGCTTTCTTT	CASSEQGPGMNTEAFF	TRBD1	TRBV5-1	TRBJ1-1	NA
TGTGCCAGCAATTTAAGGGGGGGGTCCTACGAGCAGTACTTC	CASNLRGGSYEQYF	NA	TRBV6-5	TRBJ2-7	NA
TGTGCCAGCAGCTTAGCGCCGGGACAGGGGGATACGCAGTATTTT	CASSLAPGQGDTQYF	TRBD1	TRBV7-2	TRBJ2-3	NA
TGCGCCAGCAGCACTGACAGGAACTATGGCTACACCTTC	CASSTDRNYGYTF	NA	TRBV4-3	TRBJ1-2	NA
TGTGCCAGCAGCGTAAGTAAAGGGGCCCACGAGCAGTACTTC	CASSVSKGAHEQYF	NA	TRBV9	TRBJ2-7	NA
TGTGCCAGCAGTTTAGGGGGCACTAATGAAAAACTGTTTTTT	CASSLGGTNEKLFF	NA	TRBV28	TRBJ1-4	NA
TGTGCCAGCAGCTTAGACAGGGGCCCCCATGGCTACACCTTC	CASSLDRGPHGYTF	TRBD1	TRBV7-9	TRBJ1-2	NA
TGTGCCAGCAGCTCATGGGACAGGGGTTTTGGAAACACCATATATTTT	CASSSWDRGFGNTIYF	TRBD1	TRBV5-6	TRBJ1-3	NA
TGCGCCAGCAGCCAAGTAGCACAGGGTGGTTCACCCCTCCACTTT	CASSQVAQGGSPLHF	NA	TRBV4-3	TRBJ1-6	NA
TGCGCCAGCAGCCCAGGACAGGGGCCAGATACGCAGTATTTT	CASSPGQGPDTQYF	TRBD1	TRBV4-3	TRBJ2-3	once
TGCGCCAGCAGCTTGGACAGGGCTCCGGACTACGAGCAGTACTTC	CASSLDRAPDYEQYF	NA	TRBV5-1	TRBJ2-7	NA
TGCGCCAGCAGTCCGACAGCGGGACTAGCGGCGAGCATGGATTTT	CASSPTAGLAASMDF	TRBD2	TRBV5-1	TRBJ2-3	few
TGTGCCACTAATGGAGGCGCCGCTAATGAAAAACTGTTTTTT	CATNGGAANEKLFF	NA	TRBV2	TRBJ1-4	NA
TGTGCGACCCAAAATCCGACAGGGAGGATGAACACTGAAGCTTTCTTT	CATQNPTGRMNTEAFF	TRBD1	TRBV19	TRBJ1-1	NA
TGTGCCAGCTCACCACCTGGGACTAGCGGGAGAGATACGCAGTATTTT	CASSPPGTSGRDTQYF	TRBD2	TRBV18	TRBJ2-3	NA
TGTGCCAGCAGCTTAGCGACAGGGGAATATCCCGGGGAGCTGTTTTTT	CASSLATGEYPGELFF	TRBD1	TRBV7-9	TRBJ2-2	once
TGTGCCAGCAGCTTAAAGGGGACTGGAAACACCATATATTTT	CASSLKGTGNTIYF	NA	TRBV7-2	TRBJ1-3	NA
TGCGCCAGCAGTGATCGCAACAGGGGGTTGGACTATGGCTACACCTTC	CASSDRNRGLDYGYTF	TRBD1	TRBV10-1	TRBJ1-2	NA
TGCGCCAGCAGCGATCAGGGGGTTGAGAATTCACCCCTCCACTTT	CASSDQGVENSPLHF	TRBD1	TRBV5-1	TRBJ1-6	NA
TGTGCCAGCGGTACGGGACTTGTCAAGTCGGAGACCCAGTACTTC	CASGTGLVKSETQYF	NA	TRBV5-5	TRBJ2-5	NA
TGTGCCTGGAGTGTAGGGCGGGGGACAACTAATGAAAAACTGTTTTTT	CAWSVGRGTTNEKLFF	NA	TRBV30	TRBJ1-4	few